This T cell receptor beta chain is from a study of beta chain features in type 1 diabetes (dated by TCRdb to the late 2010s). Concerning the study at large: No differences in mean age, gender distribution, total cell number or subset yield were found between patients and healthy donors. A total of 107,917,701 sorted cells were examined across all samples, and RNA yield correlated strongly with the number of cells per subset. The study compared the TCRB repertoires of sorted circulating CD4+ T cell subsets in recently diagnosed type 1 diabetes patients with those in matched healthy donors. Naive and central memory subsets were obtained from all 30 or so donors, but regulatory and stem cell-like memory subsets were isolated from only 8 patients and roughly eight healthy donors.

According to the germline V gene (reference sequence), CDR1 reads MNHEY and CDR2 reads SMNVEV. There are 14 amino acids in the CDR3, from cysteine to phenylalanine inclusive. The only DNA kept is the CDR3, 42 bases in frame from the first base. Trimmed from V: 5 bases; trimmed from J: 10 bases; junction bases lacking a gene match: 7. Summary of the overall study and its limitations: At VDJ recombination sites, patients with type 1 diabetes made fewer insertions and deleted more nucleotides, a pattern implying thymic rearrangement abnormalities. Because the HLA sub-analyses included only small numbers of individuals, any influence of HLA type on TCRB rearrangement was left unresolved. Because cDNA was sequenced instead of genomic DNA, activated cells with high expression could be over-represented, although the groups did not differ in activation or CD3 levels. Shorter templates might have been favored by PCR, but patient and control samples were amplified and corrected together, so both groups would have been affected equally by any skew. Naive, central memory and regulatory TCRB repertoires appeared to be more similar among patients than among healthy donors. In all four CD4+ subsets, TCRB CDR3 length was moderately but significantly shorter in type 1 diabetes patients.

This clone was counted between two and nine times. What antigen it recognizes has not been identified. The sample holds no much larger clone one base away, and base qualities are not on file. The High Capacity cDNA Reverse Transcription Kit was used to reverse transcribe all of the isolated RNA, meaning that expressed TCRB transcripts were what got sequenced. Deep immunoSEQ sequencing was applied to naive, central memory and regulatory T cell samples, giving an average of about 3.8 million total reads per sample. Sorted cells were lysed in RLT buffer, and RNA was extracted using DNase-treated RNeasy Micro or Mini kits according to cell number. To prevent cross-contamination, each cell subset was processed individually, whereas patient and healthy donor samples were processed jointly. The immunoSEQ multiplex PCR was used to amplify TCRB sequences from cDNA, yielding 87-bp fragments that span the CDR3 region. Amplicons were sequenced on the Illumina HiSeq platform. On the authors' methods: PCR bias was computationally corrected using synthetic template baselines, reads within Hamming distance 2 were collapsed, and singletons that could not be merged were discarded. Reads were aligned to IMGT to assign V, D and J genes, CDR3 length, and insertions or deletions at six rearrangement sites. Within each subset, clonotype counts were normalized to sorted cell number, after which true diversity and Gini coefficients were computed with the tcR R package. Repertoire sharing was quantified using the overlap coefficient calculated on TCRB nucleotide sequences. As a proxy for the pre-selection repertoire, out-of-frame TCRB sequences from naive cells were analyzed. Sourced from immuneACCESS, this table was stored by TCRdb with only in-frame sequences that have V and J called. A share of the clones is absent; for the studies checked, an unresolved V gene accounts for under half, and the remainder has no known explanation. The V and J calls and clone size come from that table; D and trimming were worked out from the DNA. The table for this sample lists some 900,000 clones; about 17% of them were counted only once. The ten largest clones represent about 0.02% of the sample.

Each donor gave one peripheral blood draw, around 100 mL on average, collected into heparinised tubes. A BD FACSAria II and a panel including CD45RO, CCR7, CD25, CD127, CD95 and CD27 were used to sort naive, central memory, regulatory and stem cell-like memory CD4+ T cells. All sorted populations exceeded 95% purity. Right away, PBMCs were isolated by Lymphoprep density gradient centrifugation and were stained directly, with no culture step. So that batch effects would be minimized, each experiment stained and sorted samples in pairs, pairing one healthy donor with one patient. The sequencing sample was made of naive CD4+ T cells from blood. In light of the paper, this sample's cell subset or site label describes: true naive CD4+ T cells. The receptor's source is a woman aged 18-29 years in good health. The rearrangement joined TRBV27 to TRBJ2-7; the central 14 bases match TRBD2. Here the CDR3 is given as CASSPPGLAGVQYF. In nucleotide form, the sequence is TGTGCCAGCAGTCCACCGGGACTAGCGGGAGTCCAGTACTTC.